The entry below gives a single T cell receptor (beta chain) sequence along with its context. Some clones are missing from TCRdb's copy, which holds only in-frame ones; the method was immunoSEQ multiplex PCR. The sample shows over 2 million clones, roughly 94% of them seen only once. This CDR3 comprises 15 residues. J lost 5 bases, V lost 5 bases, and 8 bases had no gene match. Per the germline V gene, CDR1 is SGHTA and CDR2 is FQGNSA. Selected positively for CCR7 and CD45RO-negative, naive CD8 cells excluded terminally differentiated effector memory CD45RA+ cells. This entry comes from a study of shared clonotypes between healthy human individuals.

The sample was naive CD8+ T cells sorted from blood. The sequence derives from a man younger than 35 in good health. The chain recombines TRBV7-2 with TRBJ2-7, with 11 bases matching TRBD2. The CDR3 sequence is CASSLVSGGANEQYF. The CDR3 nucleotides are TGTGCCAGCAGCCTTGTTAGCGGGGGGGCCAACGAGCAGTACTTC.